The present T cell receptor beta chain was sequenced within a study of blood T cell repertoires in COVID-19. Looking at the study overall: Acute and convalescent COVID-19 specimens originated in the United States, Italy and Spain. Sources were T cells, B-cell-depleted T cells, or PBMCs; the material itself was cDNA or gDNA.

The CDR3 is made up of 17 amino acids. The germline V gene encodes CDR1 SGHNT and CDR2 YYREEE (reference sequence). Trimming took off 0 bases at V and 6 bases at J, with 19 bases between the two ends. In the original processing: Using reference gene primer amplification, nucleated cell counts were estimated. Method: immunoSEQ multiplex PCR; TCRdb's copy keeps in-frame clones and lacks some. The V and J calls and clone size come from that table; D and trimming were worked out from the DNA. This sample carries 95,000 to 110,000 clones, 88% of them seen once, and the ten largest clones take about 6.8%. The TCR was taken from a man aged 50-60 years with active or convalescent COVID-19. Sequenced input: peripheral blood. The chain combines TRBV5-4 with TRBJ2-1; tentatively, D is TRBD2 (5 bases). The DNA of the CDR3 is TGTGCCAGCAGCTTGGGGTCCCATAGCGTTAGGCTCAATGAGCAGTTCTTC. Protein sequence: CASSLGSHSVRLNEQFF.